The 22 T cell receptor beta chains given below trace back to one sample, sequenced in a study of cytomegalovirus exposure and HLA in healthy donors. This PCR relied on a set of 60 Vbeta primers and 13 Jbeta primers. The data were produced by immunoSEQ multiplex PCR, yet TCRdb's version contains in-frame clones alone and is incomplete. The sample carries roughly 100,000 clones, 76% recorded once. The specimen sequenced was PBMCs. Receptor source: a man aged 35 to 55 in good health and CMV-seropositive.

The chain recombines TRBV19 with TRBJ1-1, with TRBD1 matching over 9 bases. V gave up 5 bases and J gave up 1 base; unmatched junction bases: 8. Germline V CDR1 and CDR2: LNHDA, SQIVND (reference sequence). The CDR3 consists of 16 residues. CDR3 DNA sequence: TGTGCCAGTAGTCTCGGACAGGGGCGCGGGAACACTGAAGCTTTCTTT. Protein: CASSLGQGRGNTEAFF.

CDR3: CASSLRTGVGETQYF. The DNA for the CDR3 is TGTGCCAGCAGCCTCCGAACGGGAGTCGGGGAGACCCAGTACTTC. The V and J genes are TRBV13 and TRBJ2-5, with D tentatively TRBD2 (6 bases). Germline V gene data show CDR1 as PRHDT and CDR2 as FYEKMQ (reference sequence). The CDR3 runs to 15 residues. Deletions cut 5 bases from V and 5 bases from J, with 18 bases between.

The chain combines TRBV7-2 with TRBJ1-1; tentative D call: TRBD1 (6 bases). The CDR3 extends over 15 amino acids. With 6 bases removed from V and 1 base from J, the gap between germline ends came to 15 bases. Germline V lookup: CDR1 SGHTA, CDR2 FQGNSA. This chain's CDR3 is CASSPTGHQNTEAFF. Written as DNA, the CDR3 is TGTGCCAGCAGTCCTACGGGACACCAGAACACTGAAGCTTTCTTT.

J is TRBJ1-4 and V is TRBV30; D is possibly TRBD1 (6 bases). CDR3 length: 15 residues. With 2 bases removed from V and 0 bases from J, the gap between germline ends came to 10 bases. CDR1 is GTSNPN and CDR2 is SVGIG in the germline V gene (reference sequence). CDR3 coding DNA: TGTGCCTGGAGTCGAACAGGGACAACTAATGAAAAACTGTTTTTT. It specifies CAWSRTGTTNEKLFF.

J is TRBJ2-1 and V is TRBV4-3, with 8 positions matching TRBD2. With V trimmed by 0 bases and J by 10 bases, 17 bases remained unmatched. CDR1 is LGHNA and CDR2 is YSLEER in the germline V gene. The CDR3 has 18 amino acids. This CDR3 is CASSQDLPGGPIFWEQFF. CDR3 DNA: TGCGCCAGCAGCCAAGACTTACCGGGAGGGCCGATTTTCTGGGAGCAGTTCTTC.

This clone was seen a few times. The chain couples TRBV7-2 to TRBJ2-2; D unclear. From germline, CDR1 is SGHTA and CDR2 FQGNSA. This CDR3 is built from 15 residues. Deletions cut 1 base from V and 0 bases from J, with 6 bases between. In DNA form, the CDR3 reads TGTGCCAGCAGCTTAGACGCGGCGAACACCGGGGAGCTGTTTTTT. Translated: CASSLDAANTGELFF.

This clone has just a few counts. At one end the junction does not follow the germline gene, possibly because of a read error. The rearrangement links TRBV4-1 to TRBJ2-7, with 11 bases matching TRBD1. The germline V gene has CDR1 MGHRA and CDR2 YSYEKL. The CDR3 is 15 residues long. The CDR3 DNA follows: TGTGCCAGCAGCCAACCGGGACAGGGGGAGTACGAGCAGTACTTC. Its protein is CASSQPGQGEYEQYF.

The V and J genes are TRBV9 and TRBJ2-3; maybe TRBD2 (5 bases). Germline V gene lookup returns CDR1 SGDLS and CDR2 YYNGEE. This CDR3 spans 13 amino acids. Between the trimmed V and J ends, which lost 5 bases and 5 bases, there was a span of 12 bases. CDR3 in amino acids: CASRVGSGDTQYF. The CDR3 DNA is TGTGCCAGCAGGGTTGGGAGTGGAGATACGCAGTATTTT. Complete variable domain (other parts from reference TRBV9 and TRBJ2-3): DSGVTQTPKHLITATGQRVTLRCSPRSGDLSVYWYQQSLDQGLQFLIQYYNGEERAKGNILERFSAQQFPDLHSELNLSSLELGDSALYFCASRVGSGDTQYFGPGTRLTVL.

This rearrangement joins TRBV7-2 to TRBJ2-3; TRBD2 aligns across 7 bases. The V segment lost 6 bases and the J segment 2 bases; nucleotides outside the gene matches: 5. CDR3 length: 14 residues. The germline V gene has CDR1 SGHTA and CDR2 FQGNSA. The CDR3 DNA reads TGTGCCAGCAGTAAGCGGGGCCCCACAGATACGCAGTATTTT. Translated: CASSKRGPTDTQYF.

Concerning this clone: One end of the junction fails to match germline, which may point to a read error. The genes are TRBV4-3 and TRBJ2-4; 7 bases are shared with TRBD2. In germline, CDR1 is LGHNA, CDR2 YSLEER. The CDR3 totals 19 residues. The CDR3, as DNA: TGCGCCAGCAGCCAAGCTCCTTTTGGGGGGGATTTAGCCAAAAACAGTCAGTACTTC. Its translation is CASSQAPFGGDLAKNSQYF.

This rearrangement joins TRBV4-2 to TRBJ1-4; 7 bases are a match to TRBD1. Per the germline V gene, CDR1 is LGHNA and CDR2 is YNFKEQ. Trimming cost V 0 bases and J 5 bases; bases outside gene matches: 12. The CDR3 extends over 18 amino acids. This CDR3 reads CASSQEVKDRYPNEKLFF. In DNA form, the CDR3 reads TGTGCCAGCAGCCAAGAGGTGAAGGACAGGTATCCCAATGAAAAACTGTTTTTT.

The genes are TRBV2 and TRBJ1-6, with 7 bases fitting TRBD1. Germline V gives CDR1 SNHLY, CDR2 FYNNEI. This CDR3 has 15 amino acids. The trim removed 6 bases at V and 3 bases at J, leaving 5 bases unmatched. CDR3 loop: CASRAGTDYNSPLHF. The CDR3 DNA is TGTGCCAGCAGAGCAGGGACAGACTATAATTCACCCCTCCACTTT.

In nucleotides, the CDR3 is TGTGCCAGCAGCCTAAGCCGAAACACCATATATTTT. This encodes CASSLSRNTIYF. The chain employs TRBV7-6 and TRBJ1-3; no definite D call. The V gene's germline CDR1 is SGHVS and CDR2 FNYEAQ. The CDR3 has 12 residues. V shed 5 bases and J shed 5 bases, with 7 bases lying between them.

The chain carries TRBV6-1 and TRBJ2-3, with 8 bases identical to TRBD2. This CDR3 has 15 amino acids. Germline values: CDR1 MNHNS, CDR2 SASEGT. V lost 7 bases, J lost 2 bases, and 8 bases stayed unmatched. The CDR3 DNA follows: TGTGCCAGCACCATAGGACTAGCCCACACAGATACGCAGTATTTT. This translates into CASTIGLAHTDTQYF.

The chain couples TRBV4-1 to TRBJ2-1; D perhaps matches TRBD2 (6 bases). V shed 4 bases and J shed 1 base, with 14 bases lying between them. This CDR3 is built from 16 residues. CDR1 MGHRA and CDR2 YSYEKL come from the germline V gene. CDR3 in DNA: TGCGCCAGCAGCCCCTCCGGGGGTCCTTCCTACAATGAGCAGTTCTTC. Translation gives CASSPSGGPSYNEQFF.

The chain combines TRBV29-1 with TRBJ1-2; 8 nucleotides align to TRBD1. CDR1 is SQVTM and CDR2 is ANQGSEA in the germline V gene. J lost 7 bases, V lost 5 bases, and 6 bases had no gene match. CDR3 length: 12 residues. CDR3 residues: CSVLDRGPGYTF. The CDR3, as DNA: TGCAGCGTTCTTGACAGGGGACCTGGCTACACCTTC.

This clone came up once. V gene TRBV11-2 combines with J gene TRBJ1-1; maybe TRBD1 (6 bases). CDR1 and CDR2 from the germline V gene are SGHAT and FQNNGV. V lost 5 bases to trimming and J lost 3 bases, with 16 bases between them. The CDR3 runs to 15 residues. The CDR3 region has the DNA TGTGCCAGCAGCGAGGGTCCAGGGGTATACACTGAAGCTTTCTTT. Residues: CASSEGPGVYTEAFF.

This sequence joins TRBV5-1 and TRBJ1-3; D is uncertain. Germline values: CDR1 SGHRS, CDR2 YFSETQ. The CDR3 covers 15 residues. Trimming stripped 7 bases from V and 1 base from J, with 15 bases between. This chain's CDR3 is CASCLGSASGNTIYF. The CDR3 DNA reads as TGCGCCAGCTGCCTCGGGAGTGCTTCTGGAAACACCATATATTTT.

The chain couples TRBV19 to TRBJ1-1; D remains ambiguous. This CDR3 comprises 15 residues. Trimming cost V 0 bases and J 6 bases, with 14 bases left between them. Germline lookup yields CDR1 LNHDA and CDR2 SQIVND (reference sequence). CDR3 protein: CASSIEAQQTAEAFF. The CDR3 coding sequence is TGTGCCAGTAGTATAGAGGCACAGCAAACGGCTGAAGCTTTCTTT.

CDR3: CASSLGWAQSSGNTIYF. The CDR3 DNA is TGTGCCAGCAGCTTAGGGTGGGCACAGAGCTCTGGAAACACCATATATTTT. The chain carries TRBV11-2 and TRBJ1-3; D remains ambiguous. This CDR3 has 17 amino acids. Germline V gives CDR1 SGHAT, CDR2 FQNNGV. Trimming stripped 1 base from V and 0 bases from J, with 13 bases between.

J is TRBJ1-5 and V is TRBV7-2; D is perhaps TRBD1 (6 bases). The CDR3 runs to 14 residues. The germline V and J ends were trimmed by 5 bases and 4 bases, with 12 bases remaining between them. Looked up from germline, CDR1 is SGHTA and CDR2 is FQGNSA. The chain's CDR3 is CASSPRGANQPQHF. CDR3 bases: TGTGCCAGCAGCCCCCGGGGGGCTAATCAGCCCCAGCATTTT. The whole variable domain, remainder taken from reference TRBV7-2 and TRBJ1-5, is GAGVSQSPSNKVTEKGKDVELRCDPISGHTALYWYRQSLGQGLEFLIYFQGNSAPDKSGLPSDRFSAERTGGSVSTLTIQRTQQEDSAVYLCASSPRGANQPQHFGDGTRLSIL.

This clone has only a few counts. The V gene is TRBV9, the J gene TRBJ1-2; TRBD1 agrees at 12 bases. Trimming cost V 4 bases and J 5 bases; bases outside gene matches: 9. The CDR3 has 16 residues. Germline-derived CDR1 and CDR2 are SGDLS and YYNGEE. The CDR3 region is CASSPSGTGGWYGYTF. The CDR3 DNA sequence: TGTGCCAGCAGCCCGAGTGGGACAGGGGGCTGGTATGGCTACACCTTC.